Listed below are T cell receptor beta chains from one sample, sequenced in a study of CD8+ T cells in alopecia areata. Some clones are missing from TCRdb's copy, which holds only in-frame ones; the method was immunoSEQ multiplex PCR. The sample shows roughly 230,000 clones, roughly 40% of them seen only once. The source was CD4+ T cells sorted from blood, collected around week 36, from a patient treated with tofacitinib. All receptors derive from a human donor with alopecia areata. Each CDR3 is given with its conserved first and last residue. A D gene is named only where the DNA matches it firmly. Size is omitted from some rows. Given values are once, few, many or a class for expanded clones.

DNA: TGTGCCAGCTCACCACTGTCAGGGGAAAACACTGAAGCTTTCTTT
CDR3: CASSPLSGENTEAFF
D: -
size: -
J: TRBJ1-1
V: TRBV18

DNA: TGCGCCAGCAGCTTACTGACAGGGATGTCCGGGGAGCTGTTTTTT
CDR3: CASSLLTGMSGELFF
D: TRBD1
size: -
J: TRBJ2-2
V: TRBV5-1

DNA: TGCAGCGTGTCCGGGACTAGCGGCCGTAGCACAGATACGCAGTATTTT
CDR3: CSVSGTSGRSTDTQYF
D: TRBD2
size: -
J: TRBJ2-3
V: TRBV29-1

DNA: TGTGCCTGGAGCGGGCAGATGAACACTGAAGCTTTCTTT
CDR3: CAWSGQMNTEAFF
D: -
size: few
J: TRBJ1-1
V: TRBV30

DNA: TGTGCCTGGAGGCGAGTAGGAAGGGGGAACAATGAGCAGTTCTTC
CDR3: CAWRRVGRGNNEQFF
D: -
size: once
J: TRBJ2-1
V: TRBV30

DNA: TGTGCCAGCAGCGCGCCCCCGACCCAGACCCAGTACTTC
CDR3: CASSAPPTQTQYF
D: -
size: -
J: TRBJ2-5
V: TRBV9

DNA: TGTGCCAGCAGTTACTCCGGGACGGAAGCTAACTATGGCTACACCTTC
CDR3: CASSYSGTEANYGYTF
D: -
size: once
J: TRBJ1-2
V: TRBV6-5

DNA: TGTGCCAGCAGCCGAGGCACTAGCGGGACCCATGAGCAGTTCTTC
CDR3: CASSRGTSGTHEQFF
D: TRBD2
size: few
J: TRBJ2-1
V: TRBV4-2

DNA: TGTGCCACCAGCAGAGATCTCACCCCCAATCAGCCCCAGCATTTT
CDR3: CATSRDLTPNQPQHF
D: -
size: -
J: TRBJ1-5
V: TRBV15

DNA: TGCAGCGTTCTAGCGGGGGGCCGGGGGACCCAGTACTTC
CDR3: CSVLAGGRGTQYF
D: TRBD2
size: few
J: TRBJ2-5
V: TRBV29-1

DNA: TGCAGCTCGCAGGGGGGCTACAATGAGCAGTTCTTC
CDR3: CSSQGGYNEQFF
D: -
size: -
J: TRBJ2-1
V: TRBV29-1

DNA: TGCAGCGTTGAAGACGGATCTTACAATGAGCAGTTCTTC
CDR3: CSVEDGSYNEQFF
D: -
size: -
J: TRBJ2-1
V: TRBV29-1

DNA: TGTGCCTGGAGTGCATCCCTCTCCGGACAGTCTAACTATGGCTACACCTTC
CDR3: CAWSASLSGQSNYGYTF
D: -
size: few
J: TRBJ1-2
V: TRBV30

DNA: TGTGCCAGCAGCTTAGGGGTGGGGGAGACCCAGTACTTC
CDR3: CASSLGVGETQYF
D: -
size: few
J: TRBJ2-5
V: TRBV7-2

DNA: TGTGCCAGTAGCACGGGACAGGGGAACACTGAAGCTTTCTTT
CDR3: CASSTGQGNTEAFF
D: TRBD1
size: -
J: TRBJ1-1
V: TRBV19

DNA: TGCAGCGTTGAACTAACCAACTCCCCCTACGAGCAGTACTTC
CDR3: CSVELTNSPYEQYF
D: -
size: -
J: TRBJ2-7
V: TRBV29-1

DNA: TGTGCCAGCAGCACAACTAACTATGGCTACACCTTC
CDR3: CASSTTNYGYTF
D: -
size: few
J: TRBJ1-2
V: TRBV28

DNA: TGTGCCTGGAGCCTCACGGGGGTCCAAGAGACCCAGTACTTC
CDR3: CAWSLTGVQETQYF
D: -
size: -
J: TRBJ2-5
V: TRBV30

DNA: TGTGCCAGTACTCAGGGGACAATCTCACCGGGCTACACCTTC
CDR3: CASTQGTISPGYTF
D: -
size: once
J: TRBJ1-2
V: TRBV19

DNA: TGTGCCAGCTCACCATCCCTCGGGTTCTATGGCTACACCTTC
CDR3: CASSPSLGFYGYTF
D: -
size: -
J: TRBJ1-2
V: TRBV18

DNA: TGTGCCAGCAGCTTGGGGGGGCCGCGGGTCGATCAGCCCCAGCATTTT
CDR3: CASSLGGPRVDQPQHF
D: -
size: -
J: TRBJ1-5
V: TRBV5-6

DNA: TGTGCCAGCTCCGGGGGGCGAGGGAACACTGAAGCTTTCTTT
CDR3: CASSGGRGNTEAFF
D: -
size: few
J: TRBJ1-1
V: TRBV18

DNA: TGTGCCAGCAGCTTAGTCGGGGATGCCCAGTACTTC
CDR3: CASSLVGDAQYF
D: -
size: -
J: TRBJ2-5
V: TRBV11-1

DNA: TGTGCCACCAGCATAGTCCTGGATCGTACAGATACGCAGTATTTT
CDR3: CATSIVLDRTDTQYF
D: -
size: -
J: TRBJ2-3
V: TRBV15

DNA: TGCAGCGGATCTAGCGGGATGGGAGATACGCAGTATTTT
CDR3: CSGSSGMGDTQYF
D: TRBD2
size: few
J: TRBJ2-3
V: TRBV29-1

DNA: TGCAGCGTACCCGGGGCTAGCGTTATCGAGCAGTACTTC
CDR3: CSVPGASVIEQYF
D: -
size: -
J: TRBJ2-7
V: TRBV29-1

DNA: TGCGCCAGCAGCTTGGGGACACTGAGCACAGATACGCAGTATTTT
CDR3: CASSLGTLSTDTQYF
D: -
size: -
J: TRBJ2-3
V: TRBV5-1

DNA: TGTGCCACCAGCAGAGAAACCCCAGCGGGCCAAGCGCAGTATTTT
CDR3: CATSRETPAGQAQYF
D: -
size: -
J: TRBJ2-3
V: TRBV15

DNA: TGTGCCAGCAGCTTAGCGGGCGGGAGTTCAGATACGCAGTATTTT
CDR3: CASSLAGGSSDTQYF
D: TRBD2
size: -
J: TRBJ2-3
V: TRBV7-9

DNA: TGTGCCACCAGCAGAGATAAGGGGACAGGGGCCTACGAGCAGTACTTC
CDR3: CATSRDKGTGAYEQYF
D: TRBD1
size: -
J: TRBJ2-7
V: TRBV15

DNA: TGTGCCAGCAGCTCGATCAGTTTAGAAACAGATACGCAGTATTTT
CDR3: CASSSISLETDTQYF
D: -
size: -
J: TRBJ2-3
V: TRBV5-4

DNA: TGTGCCAGCAGCTTAGGCGGGAACACTGAAGCTTTCTTT
CDR3: CASSLGGNTEAFF
D: -
size: once
J: TRBJ1-1
V: TRBV11-2

DNA: TGCAGCGTCGGACGGTCCAGGTACGAGCAGTACTTC
CDR3: CSVGRSRYEQYF
D: -
size: -
J: TRBJ2-7
V: TRBV29-1

DNA: TGCAGCGTTCGAAGCGGGAGAACAGATACGCAGTATTTT
CDR3: CSVRSGRTDTQYF
D: TRBD2
size: once
J: TRBJ2-3
V: TRBV29-1

DNA: TGTGCCGCCAGGGATGGGGCCAACGTCCTGACTTTC
CDR3: CAARDGANVLTF
D: -
size: -
J: TRBJ2-6
V: TRBV6-5

DNA: TGCGCCAGCAGCCCTTGGACGGGGAACACTGAAGCTTTCTTT
CDR3: CASSPWTGNTEAFF
D: -
size: -
J: TRBJ1-1
V: TRBV4-1

DNA: TGTGCCAGTAGTACCCACCGGACAGGGGATAAGGAGACCCAGTACTTC
CDR3: CASSTHRTGDKETQYF
D: TRBD1
size: -
J: TRBJ2-5
V: TRBV19

DNA: TGTGCCAGCAGTACTCAGGGGAGCGTCAATCAGCCCCAGCATTTT
CDR3: CASSTQGSVNQPQHF
D: -
size: -
J: TRBJ1-5
V: TRBV2

DNA: TGTGCCAGCAGTTTACTTGAGGTCCAAGAGACCCAGTACTTC
CDR3: CASSLLEVQETQYF
D: -
size: -
J: TRBJ2-5
V: TRBV28

DNA: TGCGCCAGCAGCTTGGTGACGGCGAACACTGAAGCTTTCTTT
CDR3: CASSLVTANTEAFF
D: -
size: -
J: TRBJ1-1
V: TRBV5-1

DNA: TGTGCCAGCAGTTCCCGACGAACGAACACCGGGGAGCTGTTTTTT
CDR3: CASSSRRTNTGELFF
D: -
size: few
J: TRBJ2-2
V: TRBV6-5

DNA: TGTGCCAGCAGTGACAGACAGACTTACGAGCAGTACTTC
CDR3: CASSDRQTYEQYF
D: -
size: -
J: TRBJ2-7
V: TRBV25-1

DNA: TGTGCCAGCTCATTCCGGGACGCACGTGGCTACACCTTC
CDR3: CASSFRDARGYTF
D: -
size: -
J: TRBJ1-2
V: TRBV18

DNA: TGTGCCAGCAGCCCGTCTTTGCAGACCCAGTACTTC
CDR3: CASSPSLQTQYF
D: -
size: -
J: TRBJ2-5
V: TRBV7-2

DNA: TGCGCCAGCAGCCACCCCGGAGCAGGGGGCAACGAGCAGTACTTC
CDR3: CASSHPGAGGNEQYF
D: TRBD1
size: -
J: TRBJ2-7
V: TRBV5-1

DNA: TGTGCCAGCAGTTACCGGCAGGGCTATGGCTACACCTTC
CDR3: CASSYRQGYGYTF
D: -
size: many
J: TRBJ1-2
V: TRBV6-5

DNA: TGTGCCAGCAGCAGGGGGCTTTATGTCACAGATACGCAGTATTTT
CDR3: CASSRGLYVTDTQYF
D: TRBD1
size: -
J: TRBJ2-3
V: TRBV9

DNA: TGTGCCAGCAGTTACTACCGGGACAGCCGGAGGGAGCTGTTTTTT
CDR3: CASSYYRDSRRELFF
D: TRBD1
size: -
J: TRBJ2-2
V: TRBV6-5

DNA: TGTGCCAGCAGCCTTTCCCCCAGGGTGAACTATGGCTACACCTTC
CDR3: CASSLSPRVNYGYTF
D: -
size: few
J: TRBJ1-2
V: TRBV10-3

DNA: TGTGCCAGCAGCCTGGACAGGTTCCCTTCCTACGAGCAGTACTTC
CDR3: CASSLDRFPSYEQYF
D: TRBD1
size: -
J: TRBJ2-7
V: TRBV7-2

DNA: TGCGCCAGCGGGGGGAACTATGGCTACACCTTC
CDR3: CASGGNYGYTF
D: -
size: few
J: TRBJ1-2
V: TRBV5-1

DNA: TGCAGCGAGACCCGGGACTCGCGAGAGACCCAGTACTTC
CDR3: CSETRDSRETQYF
D: -
size: few
J: TRBJ2-5
V: TRBV29-1

DNA: TGTGCCAGCAGCCCCCCCGACCCCGGGGGGCGGATGAACACTGAAGCTTTCTTT
CDR3: CASSPPDPGGRMNTEAFF
D: -
size: -
J: TRBJ1-1
V: TRBV2

DNA: TGCGCCAGCAGCCGCCGGACAGGGGAAGAGACCCAGTACTTC
CDR3: CASSRRTGEETQYF
D: TRBD1
size: -
J: TRBJ2-5
V: TRBV5-1

DNA: TGTGCCAGCCGGCGGGCGGGACGCTCCTACGAGCAGTACTTC
CDR3: CASRRAGRSYEQYF
D: -
size: few
J: TRBJ2-7
V: TRBV13

DNA: TGCACCAGCAGCCAGACGGAGTCGGGCACAGATACGCAGTATTTT
CDR3: CTSSQTESGTDTQYF
D: -
size: -
J: TRBJ2-3
V: TRBV1

DNA: TGCAGTCCTTTACCGGACTATGGCTACACCTTC
CDR3: CSPLPDYGYTF
D: -
size: few
J: TRBJ1-2
V: TRBV20-1

DNA: TGTGCCATCAGCGGTTTAGCGGGAGTGGAGACCCAGTACTTC
CDR3: CAISGLAGVETQYF
D: TRBD2
size: -
J: TRBJ2-5
V: TRBV10-3

DNA: TGTGCCTGGAGCTATAAGGACGGCCGGGGGGCTGAAGCTTTCTTT
CDR3: CAWSYKDGRGAEAFF
D: -
size: once
J: TRBJ1-1
V: TRBV30

DNA: TGTGCCAGCAGTGATTGGGTCGACTATGGCTACACCTTC
CDR3: CASSDWVDYGYTF
D: -
size: -
J: TRBJ1-2
V: TRBV25-1